Listed below are T cell receptor beta chains from one sample, sequenced in a study of CD8+CD57+ T cells in acquired aplastic anemia. One entry per CDR3 protein, called by TCRdb with MiXCR from the reads. The table shows hundreds of thousands of distinct CDR3 sequences, with about two thirds occurring only once. The sequencing input was sorted CD4+, CD8+, or CD8+CD57+ T cells (not recorded which) from PBMCs. The receptors derive from a human donor in good health, serving as a control. The CDR3 runs from the conserved cysteine through the conserved F or W. A D gene is named only where the DNA matches it firmly. Size values are once, few and many counts, or a class for expanded clones, and some rows have none.

V	J	size	D	CDR3	DNA
TRBV5-4	TRBJ1-2	many	NA	CASSPDSLYGYTF	TGTGCCAGCAGCCCGGACAGCCTCTATGGCTACACCTTC
TRBV5-4	TRBJ1-2	NA	TRBD1	CASSPGTVTGRGYTF	TGTGCCAGCAGCCCCGGGACAGTGACAGGTCGCGGCTACACCTTC
TRBV7-9	TRBJ1-4	NA	NA	CASSFGQINEKLFF	TGTGCCAGCAGCTTCGGGCAGATTAATGAAAAACTGTTTTTT
TRBV7-2	TRBJ2-7	NA	NA	CASSLSGGSVETQF	TGTGCCAGCAGCTTAAGTGGGGGCTCTGTGGAAACCCAGTTC
TRBV5-6	TRBJ2-7	NA	NA	CASNAQANPYEQYF	TGTGCCAGCAACGCACAGGCTAATCCCTACGAGCAGTACTTC
TRBV24-1	TRBJ2-1	few	TRBD2	CATSEPSGSAYNEQFF	TGTGCCACCAGTGAGCCGAGCGGGAGTGCCTACAATGAGCAGTTCTTC
TRBV7-9	TRBJ1-2	NA	NA	CASSLAERHDHNYEHTF	TGTGCCAGCAGCTTGGCCGAAAGGCACGACCACAACTATGAGCACACCTTC
TRBV7-2	TRBJ1-1	NA	NA	CASSFIVRTEAFF	TGTGCCAGCAGCTTCATAGTGAGAACAGAAGCTTTCTTT
TRBV2	TRBJ1-1	NA	NA	CASTIAQEHF	TGTGCCAGCACCATAGCACAGGAACACTTC
TRBV6-5	TRBJ1-2	NA	NA	CATWLATGGDNYGYTF	TGTGCCACCTGGTTAGCTACGGGGGGCGATAACTATGGCTACACCTTC
TRBV7-3	TRBJ2-7	NA	NA	CASSLGVGGFAYEQYF	TGTGCCAGCAGCTTAGGAGTAGGAGGATTTGCATACGAGCAGTACTTC
TRBV20-1	TRBJ2-1	NA	NA	CSAVASARRSNEQFF	TGCAGTGCTGTTGCCAGCGCACGGAGGAGTAATGAGCAGTTCTTC
TRBV29-1	TRBJ2-7	few	TRBD1	CSVRQGAHEQYF	TGCAGCGTCCGACAGGGGGCCCACGAGCAGTACTTC
TRBV19	TRBJ1-1	many	NA	CASSPVMNTEAFF	TGTGCCAGTTCTCCCGTAATGAACACTGAAGCTTTCTTT
TRBV7-9	TRBJ2-5	NA	NA	CASSFPTGKGYGYF	TGTGCCAGCAGCTTTCCGACAGGCAAGGGCTATGGCTACTTC
TRBV20-1	TRBJ1-2	few	TRBD1	CSARQTGNYGYTF	TGCAGTGCTCGACAGACAGGGAACTATGGCTACACCTTC
TRBV7-3	TRBJ1-4	NA	NA	CASSSWTGDTQYFF	TGTGCCAGCAGCAGTTGGACGGGCGATACGCAGTATTTTTTT
TRBV20-1	TRBJ1-2	many	TRBD1	CSAREYGTGGSNYGYTF	TGCAGTGCTAGGGAATATGGGACAGGGGGATCCAACTATGGCTACACCTTC
TRBV7-9	TRBJ1-4	NA	NA	CASSLDTPGPNEQF	TGTGCCAGCAGCTTAGATACCCCAGGGCCGAACGAGCAGTTT
TRBV6-5	TRBJ1-2	once	TRBD1	CASRPGQGAGYTF	TGTGCCAGCAGACCCGGACAGGGGGCTGGCTACACCTTC
TRBV9	TRBJ1-4	once	TRBD1	CASSFKRDSPNEKLFF	TGTGCCAGCAGTTTTAAACGGGACAGTCCTAATGAAAAACTGTTTTTT
TRBV10-2	TRBJ1-2	many	NA	CASYAAGIYGYTF	TGCGCCAGCTACGCAGCCGGGATCTATGGCTACACCTTC
TRBV3-1	TRBJ2-2	few	NA	CASSQTRAPGGTGELFF	TGTGCCAGCAGCCAAACCCGGGCCCCAGGAGGCACCGGGGAGCTGTTTTTT
TRBV20-1	TRBJ1-1	many	NA	CSAPDKNTEAFF	TGCAGTGCCCCCGACAAGAACACTGAAGCTTTCTTT
TRBV2	TRBJ2-7	NA	NA	CASSYRTGRDGQYF	TGTGCCAGCAGCTATAGGACAGGGAGGGACGGGCAGTACTTC
TRBV7-9	TRBJ2-7	NA	NA	CASSLISAGRYEKYF	TGTGCCAGCAGCTTAATTAGTGCGGGGCGATACGAGAAGTACTTC
TRBV9	TRBJ1-4	NA	NA	CASSLVSGGKLFF	TGCGCCAGCAGCTTGGTGTCCGGCGGAAAACTGTTTTTT
TRBV9	TRBJ1-5	NA	NA	CASSPHDAGPYGYF	TGTGCCAGCAGCCCACACGATGCCGGGCCCTATGGCTATTTT
TRBV6-2/TRBV6-3	TRBJ2-3	NA	NA	CASSGQTDMQYF	TGTGCCAGCAGCGGCCAGACAGATATGCAGTATTTT
TRBV20-1	TRBJ2-7	NA	TRBD2	CSARGASGGAYEQYF	TGCAGTGCTAGAGGCGCTAGCGGGGGGGCCTACGAGCAGTACTTC
TRBV7-6	TRBJ2-2	NA	NA	CASSLTNFNGLGELFF	TGTGCCAGCAGCTTAACTAATTTTAATGGGCTCGGGGAGCTGTTTTTT
TRBV7-6	TRBJ1-2	NA	NA	CASSSAASGGAGTF	TGTGCCAGCAGCTCGGCGGCTAGCGGGGGGGCCGGGACCTTC
TRBV12-3/TRBV12-4	TRBJ2-1	NA	TRBD2	CASSLEGLAVNEQFF	TGTGCCAGCAGTTTAGAGGGACTAGCGGTGAATGAGCAGTTCTTC
TRBV4-2	TRBJ1-3	many	NA	CASSRGRFSGNTIYF	TGTGCCAGCAGCCGAGGCCGGTTCTCTGGAAACACCATATATTTT
TRBV29-1	TRBJ1-1	many	TRBD1	CSVQGTGGTEAFF	TGCAGCGTTCAGGGGACAGGCGGCACTGAAGCTTTCTTT
TRBV6-5	TRBJ1-1	NA	NA	CASSYSAGRATGAFF	TGTGCCAGCAGTTACTCGGCGGGGCGCGCCACTGGAGCTTTCTTT
TRBV7-2	TRBJ2-2	NA	NA	CASSLDGTAGNLRELFF	TGTGCCAGCAGCTTAGACGGAACCGCGGGTAACCTACGAGAGCTGTTTTTT
TRBV9	TRBJ2-6	NA	NA	CASSRDLAGANVLTF	TGTGCCAGCAGCAGAGATTTAGCTGGGGCCAACGTCCTGACTTTC
TRBV25-1	TRBJ2-6	many	TRBD1	CASSLQGVNLGSGANVLTF	TGTGCCAGCAGTCTGCAGGGGGTGAATTTAGGGTCTGGGGCCAACGTCCTGACTTTC
TRBV5-1	TRBJ1-5	NA	NA	CASSTNDNEQPQHF	TGCGCCAGCAGCACTAACGACAATGAGCAGCCCCAGCATTTT
TRBV7-9	TRBJ2-1	NA	NA	CASSFSRNDNEQSF	TGTGCCAGCAGCTTTTCCAGGAACGACAATGAGCAGTCCTTC
TRBV20-1	TRBJ1-2	NA	NA	CSARGRRASCYTF	TGCAGCGCTAGAGGGCGCAGGGCTAGTTGCTACACCTTC
TRBV2	TRBJ2-5	NA	NA	CASSEVSRGTQYF	TGTGCCAGCAGTGAAGTGAGCAGGGGGACCCAGTACTTC
TRBV2	TRBJ2-7	NA	NA	CASTQGVSEQSF	TGTGCCAGCACCCAGGGTGTCAGCGAGCAGTCCTTC
TRBV9	TRBJ2-3	NA	TRBD2	CASSLEWGRGAPYTQYF	TGTGCCAGCAGCTTAGAGTGGGGGCGGGGGGCCCCATATACGCAGTATTTT
TRBV4-3	TRBJ1-3	many	NA	CASSQEIGVYTIYF	TGCGCCAGCAGCCAAGAAATCGGGGTGTACACCATATATTTT
TRBV19	TRBJ2-2	once	NA	CASSPLDGELFF	TGTGCCAGTAGCCCCCTCGACGGGGAGCTGTTTTTT
TRBV9	TRBJ2-1	NA	NA	CASSVDPRNEQFF	TGTGCCAGCAGCGTAGATCCCCGCAATGAGCAGTTCTTC
TRBV10-3	TRBJ1-1	NA	NA	CAITTRVGNTEAFF	TGTGCCATTACCACCAGGGTCGGGAACACTGAGGCTTTCTTT
TRBV7-4	TRBJ1-1	once	NA	CASSLVQLNTEATF	TGTGCCAGCAGCTTAGTTCAGCTGAACACTGAAGCTACCTTT